These 21 T cell receptor beta chains were sequenced from one sample in a study of T cell repertoires in cytomegalovirus infection. No antigen has been assigned to these receptors. TCRdb reanalysed the reads using MiXCR and keeps one entry per CDR3 protein. The sample lists 140,000 to 150,000 distinct CDR3 sequences, roughly 32% occurring once. The sample consisted of CD8+ T cells from cultured PBMCs, taken from culture after CMV antigen stimulation. These receptors all stem from a human donor in good health (CMV status not recorded). Some clones in this sample may be carry-over from other donors' samples.

This clonotype was seen only a few times. This chain joins TRBV12-3 or TRBV12-4 and TRBJ2-7; D not certain. The ends were cut back, 1 base at V and 0 bases at J, with 10 bases in the middle. The CDR3 spans 15 residues. The CDR3 sequence: CASSLVGPPSYEQYF. CDR3 DNA: TGTGCCAGCAGTTTAGTAGGGCCCCCCTCCTACGAGCAGTACTTC.

This clonotype was detected many times. The chain carries TRBV27 and TRBJ2-4; D is undetermined. Germline V gene lookup returns CDR1 MNHEY and CDR2 SMNVEV (reference sequence). There are 14 residues in the CDR3. V was shortened by 6 bases and J by 3 bases, with 12 bases between the two germline ends. CDR3 amino acids: CASSPVTGKNIQYF. DNA of the CDR3: TGTGCCAGCAGCCCCGTAACGGGCAAAAACATTCAGTACTTC.

This clonotype was picked up a small number of times. The rearrangement links TRBV6-6 to TRBJ1-2; D is ambiguous. CDR1 and CDR2 from the germline V gene are MNHNY and SVGAGI (reference sequence). The CDR3 has 15 residues. Trimming left V 7 bases short and J 2 bases short, with 17 bases between. This CDR3 is CASNPPAAGNYGYTF. The CDR3 DNA reads TGTGCCAGCAACCCACCCGCGGCCGGAAACTATGGCTACACCTTC.

This chain joins TRBV20-1 and TRBJ2-2, with 16 bases identical to TRBD2. The CDR3 runs 18 residues. Looked up from germline, CDR1 is DFQATT and CDR2 is SNEGSKA (reference sequence). The V and J ends lost 6 bases and 4 bases, in that order; junction bases with no gene match: 11. The DNA for the CDR3 is TGCAGTGCCCCAACGGGACTAGCGGGGGGGCTTGTCACCGGGGAGCTGTTTTTT. Protein product: CSAPTGLAGGLVTGELFF.

The V call is TRBV7-2, the J call TRBJ1-2; no clear D gene. The germline V gene encodes CDR1 SGHTA and CDR2 FQGNSA. The CDR3 has 16 residues. V was clipped by 2 bases and J by 7 bases, with 20 bases between them. CDR3 in amino acids: CASSLLAFFPPGGYTF. The CDR3 nucleotides read TGTGCCAGCAGCTTATTGGCTTTCTTCCCCCCCGGTGGCTACACCTTC.

The chain links TRBV3-1 to TRBJ2-3, with D hard to call. Germline-derived CDR1 and CDR2 are LGHDT and YNNKEL (reference sequence). The CDR3 is made up of 13 amino acids. V lost 3 bases to trimming and J lost 1 base, with 5 bases between them. CDR3 protein: CASSHQGTDTQYF. DNA for the CDR3: TGTGCCAGCAGCCACCAGGGCACAGATACGCAGTATTTT.

The chain links TRBV7-7 to TRBJ2-4, with TRBD1 matching 7 bases. The CDR3 length is 9 residues. V lost 9 bases and J lost 14; bases outside the gene matches: 4. Germline loops: CDR1 SSHAT, CDR2 FNYEAQ (reference sequence). The CDR3 coding sequence is TGTGCCAGGAGGGACAGTGAGTACTTC. Protein: CARRDSEYF.

V gene TRBV19 combines with J gene TRBJ1-1; no firm D call. Germline V gene lookup returns CDR1 LNHDA and CDR2 SQIVND (reference sequence). The CDR3 is 13 amino acids. Trimming cost V 2 bases and J 4 bases, with 8 bases left between them. The CDR3 nucleotides read TGTGCCAGTAGTATATTTCTTGGCACTGAAGCTTTCTTT. Encoded protein: CASSIFLGTEAFF.

This chain connects TRBV9 to TRBJ2-2; 11 bases line up with TRBD2. Trimming took 4 bases from V and 5 from J; bases not matched to a gene: 10. Germline V gives CDR1 SGDLS, CDR2 YYNGEE. This CDR3 is built from 17 residues. The CDR3: CASSFSGLADQTGELFF. The CDR3 DNA reads TGTGCCAGCAGCTTCTCGGGACTAGCGGACCAAACCGGGGAGCTGTTTTTT.

This clonotype was detected only a few times. The gene calls are TRBV9 and TRBJ2-1, with 13 positions matching TRBD2. Germline lookup yields CDR1 SGDLS and CDR2 YYNGEE. The V gene end was trimmed by 3 bases and the J gene end by 5 bases; junction bases not matched to a gene: 5. There are 16 residues in the CDR3. DNA for the CDR3: TGTGCCAGCAGCGGAGACGGACTAGCGGGAGACAATGAGCAGTTCTTC. This gives the protein CASSGDGLAGDNEQFF.

The chain carries TRBV2 and TRBJ2-3; the match to TRBD2 covers 8 bases. J was trimmed by 1 base and V by 3 bases; bases with no gene match: 3. The CDR3 contains 15 residues. CDR1 is SNHLY, CDR2 FYNNEI, per germline. The CDR3 coding sequence is TGTGCCAGCAGTGATGGTAGCGGGGGCACAGATACGCAGTATTTT. The encoded protein is CASSDGSGGTDTQYF.

V usage is TRBV6-1 and J usage is TRBJ2-2; TRBD1 matches 7 bases. This CDR3 comprises 16 residues. J lost 6 bases, V lost 3 bases, and 10 bases had no gene match. CDR1 is MNHNS and CDR2 is SASEGT in the germline V gene. As DNA, the CDR3 is TGTGCCAGCAGTGATTCCGGGACAGTCATAGCCGGGGAGCTGTTTTTT. Residues: CASSDSGTVIAGELFF.

The V and J genes are TRBV7-7 and TRBJ2-5, with a tentative D call TRBD2 (6 bases). CDR1 is SSHAT, CDR2 FNYEAQ, per germline (reference sequence). The CDR3 consists of 14 residues. The V end was cut by 5 bases, the J end by 4 bases, with 14 bases between. The CDR3 here is CASSTATRRETQYF. The DNA for the CDR3 is TGTGCCAGCAGCACTGCGACTAGAAGAGAGACCCAGTACTTC. Using reference TRBV7-7 and TRBJ2-5 for the parts outside the CDR3, the full variable domain is GAGVSQSPRYKVTKRGQDVTLRCDPISSHATLYWYQQALGQGPEFLTYFNYEAQPDKSGLPSDRFSAERPEGSISTLTIQRTEQRDSAMYRCASSTATRRETQYFGPGTRLLVL.

The gene calls are TRBV19 and TRBJ2-4; possible D gene TRBD2, 6 bases. Germline lookup yields CDR1 LNHDA and CDR2 SQIVND (reference sequence). This CDR3 spans 14 amino acids. With 1 base removed from V and 7 bases from J, the gap between germline ends came to 11 bases. The CDR3 region has the DNA TGTGCCAGTAGTATAGTGGGGGAGGTCAACATTCAGTACTTC. This translates into CASSIVGEVNIQYF. Supplemented by reference TRBV19 and TRBJ2-4, the full variable domain reads DGGITQSPKYLFRKEGQNVTLSCEQNLNHDAMYWYRQDPGQGLRLIYYSQIVNDFQKGDIAEGYSVSREKKESFPLTVTSAQKNPTAFYLCASSIVGEVNIQYFGAGTRLSVL.

This clonotype was seen only once. The rearrangement joins TRBV28 to TRBJ2-2; 11 bases are a match to TRBD2. J lost 4 bases, V lost 6 bases, and 16 bases had no gene match. The CDR3 has 19 amino acids. Germline CDR1 and CDR2: MDHEN and SYDVKM. Here the CDR3 reads CASSYIATSGDDSTGELFF. CDR3 coding DNA: TGTGCCAGCAGCTACATTGCGACTAGCGGGGACGACTCCACCGGGGAGCTGTTTTTT. The variable domain in full, completed from reference TRBV28 and TRBJ2-2, reads DVKVTQSSRYLVKRTGEKVFLECVQDMDHENMFWYRQDPGLGLRLIYFSYDVKMKEKGDIPEGYSVSREKKERFSLILESASTNQTSMYLCASSYIATSGDDSTGELFFGEGSRLTVL.

The chain recombines TRBV12-3 or TRBV12-4 with TRBJ1-2, with TRBD1 as a possible D gene (5 bases). The V end lost 6 bases, the J end lost 2 bases, and 16 bases lay between the germline ends. This CDR3 comprises 15 residues. CDR3 nucleotides: TGTGCCAGCAGCATGGGGCCGCCCAGCAACTATGGCTACACCTTC. This encodes CASSMGPPSNYGYTF.

The rearrangement uses TRBV5-6 and TRBJ2-3; D is possibly TRBD2 (6 bases). The CDR3 sequence is 15 residues long. Germline values: CDR1 SGHDT, CDR2 YYEEEE. Trimming pared 4 bases from V and 0 bases from J, leaving 12 bases between. In DNA, the CDR3 is TGTGCCAGCAGCGGGGGACTCCCTAGCACAGATACGCAGTATTTT. This codes for CASSGGLPSTDTQYF. The whole variable domain, remainder taken from reference TRBV5-6 and TRBJ2-3, is DAGVTQSPTHLIKTRGQQVTLRCSPKSGHDTVSWYQQALGQGPQFIFQYYEEEERQRGNFPDRFSGHQFPNYSSELNVNALLLGDSALYLCASSGGLPSTDTQYFGPGTRLTVL.

This clonotype turned up a few times. CDR3 DNA: TGTGCCAGTAGTCATGAACAGGGGGCGCTGGGGATACAAGAGACCCAGTACTTC. Residues: CASSHEQGALGIQETQYF. The chain is built from TRBV19 and TRBJ2-5; 9 bases fit TRBD1. Unmatched junction bases numbered 15, after V lost 5 bases and J lost 2 bases. Germline V gene data show CDR1 as LNHDA and CDR2 as SQIVND (reference sequence). CDR3 length equals 18 residues.

V usage is TRBV20-1 and J usage is TRBJ1-2, with D possibly matching TRBD1 (5 bases). Germline CDR1 is DFQATT and CDR2 is SNEGSKA (reference sequence). The V and J ends lost 6 bases and 3 bases respectively, with 17 bases between them. The CDR3 extends over 14 amino acids. CDR3 in DNA: TGCAGTGCAAGGGACTGGGACGGAGACTATGGCTACACCTTC. This gives the protein CSARDWDGDYGYTF.

This clonotype was seen more than once but under ten times. The chain couples TRBV5-1 to TRBJ1-4; no clear D. Trimming cost V 0 bases and J 0 bases, with 6 bases left between them. The CDR3 covers 15 residues. Germline V gene lookup returns CDR1 SGHRS and CDR2 YFSETQ. The CDR3 bases are TGCGCCAGCAGCTTGGACCTGTCAACTAATGAAAAACTGTTTTTT. It encodes CASSLDLSTNEKLFF.

This clonotype was detected many times. The J gene is TRBJ2-5, the V gene TRBV27; D is possibly TRBD1 or TRBD2 (5 bases each). Trimming removed 6 bases at V and 1 base at J, with 12 bases between. Germline loops: CDR1 MNHEY, CDR2 SMNVEV (reference sequence). This CDR3 is built from 14 residues. This CDR3 reads CASRLIGTQETQYF. In nucleotides, the CDR3 is TGTGCCAGCAGACTAATCGGGACCCAAGAGACCCAGTACTTC.